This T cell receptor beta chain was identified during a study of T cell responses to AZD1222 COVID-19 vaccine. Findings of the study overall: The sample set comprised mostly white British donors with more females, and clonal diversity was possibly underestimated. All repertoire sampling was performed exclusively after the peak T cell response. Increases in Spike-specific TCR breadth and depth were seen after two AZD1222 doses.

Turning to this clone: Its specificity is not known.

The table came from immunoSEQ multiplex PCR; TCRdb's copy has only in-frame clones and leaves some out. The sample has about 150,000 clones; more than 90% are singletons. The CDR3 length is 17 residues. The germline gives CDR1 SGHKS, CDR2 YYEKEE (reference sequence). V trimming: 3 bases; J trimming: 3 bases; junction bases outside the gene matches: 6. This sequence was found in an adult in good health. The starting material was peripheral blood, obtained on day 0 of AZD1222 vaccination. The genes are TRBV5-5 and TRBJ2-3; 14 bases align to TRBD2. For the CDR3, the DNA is TGTGCCAGCAGCTGGGGGAGGACTAGCGGGAGGACAGATACGCAGTATTTT. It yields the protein CASSWGRTSGRTDTQYF.